The rows below give T cell receptor beta chains drawn from one sample of a study of blood T cell repertoires in COVID-19. Profiling relied on immunoSEQ multiplex PCR, and the TCRdb table lists in-frame clones only, not all of them. The data contain around 99,000 clones, approximately 84% of them singletons. Sequencing was carried out using peripheral blood. These receptors all stem from a human donor in a cohort sampled during active COVID-19. Each CDR3 is given with its conserved first and last residue. A D gene is named only where the DNA matches it firmly. Only some rows state a clone size, as once, few, many or a class for expanded clones.

>-|13|-|TRBJ1-2|TRBV4-3
TGCGCCAGCAGCCAAGATCACGGGTATGGCTACACCTTC
CASSQDHGYGYTF
>-|13|TRBD1|TRBJ2-1|TRBV5-4
TGTGCCAGCATCCGACAGGGGGAAAATGAGCAGTTCTTC
CASIRQGENEQFF
>-|15|TRBD2|TRBJ2-3|TRBV6-5
TGTGCCAGCAGGATGACTAGCGGGGTCACAGATACGCAGTATTTT
CASRMTSGVTDTQYF
>-|15|-|TRBJ2-1|TRBV6-2/TRBV6-3
TGTGCCAGCAGTTACCCCCAAGACTCGCGTATGGAGCAGTTCTTC
CASSYPQDSRMEQFF
>-|14|TRBD1|TRBJ2-5|TRBV15
TGTGCCACCAGCATTGGGGACAGCCAAGAGACCCAGTACTTC
CATSIGDSQETQYF
>once|16|TRBD1|TRBJ2-1|TRBV10-3
TGTGCCATCAGTGGAAAGCCGGGACAGGGGAACAATGAGCAGTTCTTC
CAISGKPGQGNNEQFF
>few|12|-|TRBJ2-7|TRBV5-6
TGTGCCAGCAGCTCGATCACAGGGGAGCAGTACTTC
CASSSITGEQYF
>-|15|-|TRBJ2-5|TRBV7-9
TGTGCCAGCAGCTTAAGTCGCGGCAACCAAGAGACCCAGTACTTC
CASSLSRGNQETQYF
>-|16|-|TRBJ2-3|TRBV4-3
TGCGCCAGCAGCCCGACCCACGGGGTACACACAGATACGCAGTATTTT
CASSPTHGVHTDTQYF
>-|13|-|TRBJ1-1|TRBV5-1
TGCGCCAGCAGCTTGCGTGAGGGGGCTGAAGCTTTCTTT
CASSLREGAEAFF
>-|11|-|TRBJ1-2|TRBV7-2
TGTGCCACCGGACAGACCTATGGCTACACCTTC
CATGQTYGYTF
>-|16|TRBD2|TRBJ2-7|TRBV7-2
TGTGCCAGCAGCTTAGAGGGTGCGGGAGCAAACTACGAGCAGTACTTC
CASSLEGAGANYEQYF
>-|14|TRBD2|TRBJ2-2|TRBV7-8
TGTGCCAGCAGGGGGGGGTCCGCCACCGGGGAGCTGTTTTTT
CASRGGSATGELFF
>-|17|-|TRBJ1-6|TRBV27
TGTGCCAGCAGTTTTCTTCGGTTTCCGGGTTCCAATTCACCCCTCCACTTT
CASSFLRFPGSNSPLHF
>few|14|-|TRBJ1-2|TRBV19
TGTGCCAGTAGTCCCCGATCCGGGACTTATGGCTACACCTTC
CASSPRSGTYGYTF
>-|13|TRBD2|TRBJ2-1|TRBV30
TGTGCCTGGAGCCCTAGCGGGTACAATGAGCAGTTCTTC
CAWSPSGYNEQFF
>-|15|-|TRBJ2-1|TRBV7-3
TGTGCCAGCAGCGAAGGTGGGGGCGCGTACAATGAGCAGTTCTTC
CASSEGGGAYNEQFF
>-|16|TRBD2|TRBJ2-1|TRBV11-1
TGTGCCAGCAGCAACCCGGGGGGGGGCCCCCACAATGAGCAGTTCTTC
CASSNPGGGPHNEQFF
>-|17|TRBD1|TRBJ1-2|TRBV27
TGTGCCAGCAGTGCCGGACAGGGGACCCCTCCCCCTTATGGCTACACCTTC
CASSAGQGTPPPYGYTF
>-|15|-|TRBJ2-2|TRBV6-1
TGTGCCAGCAGTGAGAGAGACAGAGACACCGGGGAGCTGTTTTTT
CASSERDRDTGELFF
>-|16|TRBD2|TRBJ2-1|TRBV5-1
TGCGCCAGCAGCAAGAACCCGGGACTAGCGGGAGGTGAGCAGTTCTTC
CASSKNPGLAGGEQFF
>-|18|TRBD1|TRBJ2-7|TRBV7-9
TGTGCCAGCAGTTTACTTGGACAGGGTGGATTAAGGTCCTACGAGCAGTACTTC
CASSLLGQGGLRSYEQYF
>few|15|TRBD2|TRBJ2-1|TRBV7-2
TGTGCCAGCAGCTGGGCTAGCGGGAGGAGGGATGAGCAGTTCTTC
CASSWASGRRDEQFF
>few|12|-|TRBJ1-1|TRBV4-1
TGCGCCAGCAGGTCGACAGCCACTGAAGCTTTCTTT
CASRSTATEAFF
>-|14|-|TRBJ2-7|TRBV28
TGTGCCAGCAGTTTGGACATGAGCTCCTACGAGCAGTACTTC
CASSLDMSSYEQYF
>-|14|TRBD2|TRBJ2-7|TRBV19
TGTGCCAGCAGGACTAGCGGGGCTAGCTACGAGCAGTACTTC
CASRTSGASYEQYF
>-|11|-|TRBJ1-2|TRBV7-9
TGTGTTGCGGGGGCGGGGAATGGCTACACCTTC
CVAGAGNGYTF
>once|14|TRBD2|TRBJ2-3|TRBV5-4
TGTGCCAGCAGCTCTCTAGCGGGAGCTGATACGCAGTATTTT
CASSSLAGADTQYF
>-|12|-|TRBJ2-2|TRBV3-1/TRBV3-2
TGTGCCAGCAGCCAAGCTACCGGGGAGCTGTTTTTT
CASSQATGELFF
>once|14|-|TRBJ2-1|TRBV27
TGTGCCAGCAGTTATGGGGGGACGAACAATGAGCAGTTCTTC
CASSYGGTNNEQFF
>-|12|-|TRBJ1-2|TRBV3-1/TRBV3-2
TGTGCCAGCAGCTTGGGCCCCTATGGCTACACCTTC
CASSLGPYGYTF
>-|15|TRBD1|TRBJ2-5|TRBV4-3
TGCGCCAGCAGCCAAGCCAGGGGGCTGGCAGAGACCCAGTACTTC
CASSQARGLAETQYF
>-|12|-|TRBJ1-1|TRBV6-6
TGTGCCAGCAGTTACCCAGGGGAGGGAGCTTTCTTT
CASSYPGEGAFF
>-|11|-|TRBJ2-7|TRBV27
TGTGCCACCTCCGGGGGCTACGAGCAGTACTTC
CATSGGYEQYF
>-|16|TRBD2|TRBJ2-2|TRBV6-5
TGTGCCAGCAATTACCGACTAGCGGGATCCACCGGGGAGCTGTTTTTT
CASNYRLAGSTGELFF
>once|14|-|TRBJ1-1|TRBV27
TGTGCCAGCAGTCCACAGGGCACACCCACTGAAGCTTTCTTT
CASSPQGTPTEAFF
>-|17|TRBD2|TRBJ2-2|TRBV24-1
TGTGCCACCAGTCGTAGGGTGTTAGCGGGAGGCGCCGGGGAGCTGTTTTTT
CATSRRVLAGGAGELFF
>-|14|TRBD1|TRBJ1-2|TRBV6-4
TGTGCCAGCAGTGTCCGACAGGGGGACTATGGCTACACCTTC
CASSVRQGDYGYTF
>-|15|TRBD1|TRBJ1-5|TRBV30
TGTGCCTGGAGTCAGGGGGCTAATGGCAATCAGCCCCAGCATTTT
CAWSQGANGNQPQHF
>-|13|-|TRBJ2-7|TRBV30
TGTGCCTGGAGCCTGGGCACCTCCTACGAGCAGTACTTC
CAWSLGTSYEQYF
>few|14|TRBD1|TRBJ1-1|TRBV29-1
TGCAGCGTTAGGGACAGTTTCATGAACACTGAAGCTTTCTTT
CSVRDSFMNTEAFF
>-|16|TRBD2|TRBJ2-1|TRBV5-4
TGTGCCAGCAGCCCCGGGGGCGGGAGGATCGGAGATGAGCAGTTCTTC
CASSPGGGRIGDEQFF